This is a list of T cell receptor beta chains from one sample in a study of cytomegalovirus exposure and HLA in healthy donors. TCRdb's copy holds only in-frame clones and misses some; the assay was immunoSEQ multiplex PCR. The sample records more than 80,000 clones, about four fifths being singletons. Sample: PBMCs. These receptors were collected from a man between 60 and 75 years old in good health and CMV-seronegative. Each CDR3 is given with its conserved first and last residue. Each record gives: V gene, CDR3 protein.

>TRBV6-1
CASSEGGTGLNTEAFF
>TRBV5-5
CASSLNRVTEAFF
>TRBV19
CASQDRDEQYF
>TRBV7-9
CAAGGDYNEQFF
>TRBV5-5
CASSKTGDHEQYF
>TRBV5-1
CASSLRLAKETQYF
>TRBV27
CASSLSGQMNTEAFF
>TRBV9
CASSPDSQFNYGYTF
>TRBV6-4
CASSDSSGGADTQYF
>TRBV6-5
CASIRGQGRSEQYF
>TRBV5-6
CASSGQGSYEQYF
>TRBV2
CASSGATGGTDTQYF
>TRBV6-5
CASSYSKGTGMETQYF
>TRBV25-1
CASSENRATGERLFF
>TRBV4-2
CASSQELEGPNTEAFF
>TRBV7-9
CSSSSPSPGTGKGTEAFF
>TRBV13
CASSSDLASYNEQFF
>TRBV29-1
CSVGKGPGNTIYF
>TRBV5-1
CASTGRVSGQPQHF
>TRBV30
CAWNSQYYEQYF
>TRBV10-3
CAIRGGATDTQYF
>TRBV12-5
CARGGVYGYTF
>TRBV19
CASSIPAGESSYEQYF
>TRBV9
CASSVGGKPYEQYF
>TRBV30
CAWTALSSYNEQFF
>TRBV6-1
CASSASRTGVKGYTF
>TRBV6-1
CASSDVRNQPQHF
>TRBV27
CASSLQGGLAGIEQYF
>TRBV2
CASSRSPGLAGASETQYF
>TRBV7-9
CSSSLGTGGSYNSPLHF
>TRBV1
CTSSQTTPVRPRTFEQFF
>TRBV5-8
CASREGAGQYF
>TRBV7-3
CASSLSSRGNNEQFF
>TRBV11-2
CASSWDTGHGYTF
>TRBV5-1
CASRTDPGTEAFF
>TRBV2
CASSAWGGASNQPQHF
>TRBV6-1
CASPGQGKGKYF
>TRBV18
CASSPRDRTILGYGYTF
>TRBV19
CASSIVQAGGTDTQYF
>TRBV2
CASSDMGRGLTYEQYF
>TRBV21-1
CASSKLEGEGPPGNTIYF
>TRBV5-8
CASSSGVFGLDTQYF
>TRBV19
CASSIYGGADTQYF
>TRBV19
CASSITLGQGDGYTF
>TRBV7-9
CSSSSRGASTGELFF
>TRBV29-1
CSVEWPPEDTQYF
>TRBV7-9
CASSAWGVTEAFF
>TRBV30
CAWIVGTGGRTDTQYF
>TRBV19
CARTPRQGPVMNTEAFF
>TRBV30
CAWSHDRGAGTTF
>TRBV6-5
CASSYRGGGYEQYF
>TRBV2
CASSDDRAPYGYTF
>TRBV18
CASSLGGASSYEQYF
>TRBV4-1
CASSQVAGRLDYGYTF
>TRBV5-6
CASSLWGGDEQYF
>TRBV4-2
CASSQDVAGTIGTDTQYF
>TRBV9
CASSVRGSGVSETQYF